The next 15 T cell receptor beta chains were all read from a single sample in a study of early T cells in non-severe SARS-CoV-2 infection (TCRdb year 2021). Library preparation was by 5' RACE. The sequencer was a NextSeq 500. TCRdb applied fastp at Q25 and MiXCR to the public reads, then kept only in-frame beta chains. Rows with a matching CDR3 protein are joined into one entry that keeps the most common DNA and genes. Within this sample are 50,000 to 65,000 distinct CDR3 sequences, with over 20% of them counted one time only. The ten top clones hold about 15% of the sample. The source was whole blood, collected at baseline. Receptors were obtained from an adult who was a healthcare worker with PCR-confirmed SARS-CoV-2 infection or an uninfected control (not recorded which).

This rearrangement joins TRBV12-3 or TRBV12-4 to TRBJ2-1; D may be TRBD2 (5 bases). This CDR3 region has 15 residues. Trimming shortened V by 5 bases and J by 0 bases, and 11 bases separated the two germline ends. This chain's CDR3 is CASSPDSSSYNEQFF. The DNA for the CDR3 is TGTGCCAGCAGTCCGGACTCGAGCTCCTACAATGAGCAGTTCTTC.

The V gene is TRBV18, the J gene TRBJ2-1; a possible D gene is TRBD2 (5 bases). In germline, CDR1 is KGHSH, CDR2 LQKENI. This CDR3 contains 13 residues. V lost 2 bases and J lost 8, with 10 bases in between. The CDR3 DNA sequence: TGTGCCAGCTCACCATCACTAGGCGATGAGCAGTTCTTC. As protein: CASSPSLGDEQFF.

The CDR3 region is CASRSLVNTGELFF. In DNA form, the CDR3 reads TGTGCCAGCAGGAGCCTGGTTAACACCGGGGAGCTGTTTTTT. V and J are TRBV6-2 or TRBV6-3 and TRBJ2-2; D is uncertain. V was shortened by 6 bases and J by 2 bases, with 10 bases between the two germline ends. Germline CDR1 MNHEY, CDR2 SVGEGT. This CDR3 is built from 14 residues.

The gene calls are TRBV27 and TRBJ2-7, with a weak D call TRBD1 (6 bases). V gave up 4 bases and J gave up 3 bases, with 13 bases separating them. This CDR3 spans 14 amino acids. Germline CDR1 and CDR2: MNHEY and SMNVEV (reference sequence). The CDR3 loop is CASSSRTENYEQYF. DNA of the CDR3: TGTGCCAGCAGTTCTAGGACAGAGAACTACGAGCAGTACTTC.

This clonotype appeared many times. The chain employs TRBV7-2 and TRBJ1-2; 7 bases map to TRBD1. This CDR3 spans 14 amino acids. From germline, CDR1 is SGHTA and CDR2 FQGNSA. The trim removed 6 bases at V and 6 bases at J, leaving 10 bases unmatched. This CDR3 reads CASRTGPRPDGYTF. CDR3 in DNA: TGTGCCAGCAGGACAGGGCCCCGACCTGATGGCTACACCTTC.

V gene TRBV7-3 combines with J gene TRBJ2-1; D unresolved. CDR1 is SGHTA, CDR2 FQGTGA, per germline. V lost 5 bases, J lost 10 bases, and 18 bases lay in between. The CDR3 contains 14 residues. The CDR3 nucleotides are TGTGCCAGCAGCGTCAGGTCAGGTGAACGGGAGCAGTTCTTC. Protein product: CASSVRSGEREQFF.

This clonotype was seen a handful of times. V gene TRBV11-2 combines with J gene TRBJ2-1, with 11 bases matching TRBD2. The CDR3 is made up of 18 amino acids. Germline V CDR1 and CDR2: SGHAT, FQNNGV. V lost 1 base and J lost 0; bases outside the gene matches: 5. The CDR3 sequence: CASSLALAGAHSYNEQFF. The DNA of the CDR3 is TGTGCCAGCAGCTTAGCACTAGCGGGGGCGCACTCCTACAATGAGCAGTTCTTC. The complete variable domain, with remaining parts taken from reference TRBV11-2 and TRBJ2-1, reads EAGVAQSPRYKIIEKRQSVAFWCNPISGHATLYWYQQILGQGPKLLIQFQNNGVVDDSQLPKDRFSAERLKGVDSTLKIQPAKLEDSAVYLCASSLALAGAHSYNEQFFGPGTRLTVL.

This clonotype was detected ten times or more. The chain links TRBV7-9 to TRBJ1-1; 7 bases line up with TRBD1. This CDR3 has 14 residues. Germline CDR1 is SEHNR and CDR2 is FQNEAQ (reference sequence). Germline trimming cut 4 bases from V and 11 bases from J; bases unmatched to any gene: 13. The CDR3 protein is CASSSLQGWAGAFF. DNA for the CDR3: TGTGCCAGCAGCTCACTACAGGGGTGGGCTGGGGCTTTCTTT. Variable domain in full (rest from reference TRBV7-9 and TRBJ1-1): DTGVSQNPRHKITKRGQNVTFRCDPISEHNRLYWYRQTLGQGPEFLTYFQNEAQLEKSRLLSDRFSAERPKGSFSTLEIQRTEQGDSAMYLCASSSLQGWAGAFFGQGTRLTVV.

This rearrangement joins TRBV7-8 to TRBJ1-6; D unresolved. V was trimmed by 3 bases and J by 7 bases, leaving 13 bases between them. The germline V gene encodes CDR1 SGHVS and CDR2 FQNEAQ. The CDR3 loop spans 15 amino acids. CDR3 sequence: CASSFSSWGNSPLHF. In DNA form, the CDR3 reads TGTGCCAGCAGCTTTTCGAGTTGGGGAAATTCACCCCTCCACTTT. Full variable domain (rest looked up from reference TRBV7-8 and TRBJ1-6): GAGVSQSPRYKVAKRGQDVALRCDPISGHVSLFWYQQALGQGPEFLTYFQNEAQLDKSGLPSDRFFAERPEGSVSTLKIQRTQQEDSAVYLCASSFSSWGNSPLHFGNGTRLTVT.

This clonotype was seen repeatedly, ten times or more. V gene TRBV19 combines with J gene TRBJ2-2; TRBD1 is a possible D gene (5 bases). Between the trimmed V and J ends, which lost 5 bases and 0 bases, there was a span of 7 bases. Germline loops: CDR1 LNHDA, CDR2 SQIVND (reference sequence). The CDR3 is 14 amino acids. CDR3: CASSWGANTGELFF. The CDR3 coding sequence is TGTGCCAGTAGTTGGGGCGCGAACACCGGGGAGCTGTTTTTT.

The chain uses TRBV29-1 and TRBJ1-5; 7 positions agree with TRBD1. Germline CDR1 reads SQVTM; CDR2 reads ANQGSEA. J lost 1 base, V lost 6 bases, and 6 bases had no gene match. CDR3 length: 14 residues. CDR3 amino acids: CSVRTGTSNQPQHF. CDR3 DNA sequence: TGCAGCGTCCGGACAGGAACAAGCAATCAGCCCCAGCATTTT.

This clonotype was counted only a few times. The chain recombines TRBV12-3 or TRBV12-4 with TRBJ1-2; a possible D gene is TRBD1 (6 bases). The CDR3 is 12 amino acids. The V gene lost 7 bases and the J gene lost 8 bases, with 14 bases spanning the gap. The CDR3 loop reads CASTRTDLGYTF. Here the CDR3 DNA reads TGTGCCAGCACCCGGACAGACCTGGGCTACACCTTC.

V and J are TRBV29-1 and TRBJ2-4; no definite D call. V was clipped by 4 bases and J by 4 bases, with 14 bases between them. The germline CDR1 and CDR2 sequences are SQVTM and ANQGSEA. The CDR3 is 14 residues long. The CDR3 sequence is CSVAASEKKNIQYF. The CDR3 DNA reads as TGCAGCGTTGCGGCGTCTGAGAAAAAAAACATTCAGTACTTC.

The chain joins TRBV5-4 to TRBJ1-6; D gene ambiguous. The CDR3 spans 13 residues. Germline V gene sequence: CDR1 SGHNT, CDR2 YYREEE (reference sequence). V was trimmed by 0 bases and J by 7 bases, leaving 5 bases between them. This CDR3 reads CASSLEGNSPLHF. As DNA, the CDR3 is TGTGCCAGCAGCTTGGAGGGCAATTCACCCCTCCACTTT.

The chain is built from TRBV12-3 or TRBV12-4 and TRBJ2-6, with a possible D match to TRBD2 (5 bases). This CDR3 spans 16 amino acids. V dropped 7 bases and J dropped 0 bases, with 13 bases sitting between them. The CDR3 sequence is CASTLGGGSGANVLTF. CDR3 coding DNA: TGTGCCAGCACCCTAGGAGGTGGCTCTGGGGCCAACGTCCTGACTTTC.